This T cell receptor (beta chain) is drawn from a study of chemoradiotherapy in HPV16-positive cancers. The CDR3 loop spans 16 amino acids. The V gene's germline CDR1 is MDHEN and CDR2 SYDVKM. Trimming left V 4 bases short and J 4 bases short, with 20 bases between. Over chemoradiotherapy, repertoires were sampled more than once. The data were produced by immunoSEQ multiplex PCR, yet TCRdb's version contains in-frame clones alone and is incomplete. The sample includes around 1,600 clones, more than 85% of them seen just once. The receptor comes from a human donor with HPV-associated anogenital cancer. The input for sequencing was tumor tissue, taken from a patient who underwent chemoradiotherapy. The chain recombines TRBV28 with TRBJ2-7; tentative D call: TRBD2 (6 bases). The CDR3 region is CASSSPRRGRLYEQYF. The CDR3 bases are TGTGCCAGCAGTTCCCCGAGGCGGGGAAGGCTGTACGAGCAGTACTTC.